These T cell receptor beta chains were read from a single sample in a study of regulatory T cells in long-lasting Graves disease. One entry per CDR3 protein results from TCRdb running MiXCR on the multiplex PCR reads. The table records about 430,000 distinct CDR3 sequences, 14% to 15% of them present only once. The same sample was also studied in work on T cells in Graves' hyperthyroidism and ophthalmopathy.

Material: peripheral blood mononuclear cells (PBMCs), obtained at new diagnosis, from a patient treated with antithyroid drugs. The receptors come from a woman aged 40-49 years with Graves disease. The CDR3 runs from the conserved cysteine through the conserved F or W. Fields, in order: V gene, J gene, D gene, clone size, CDR3 protein, CDR3 DNA. A D gene is named only where the DNA matches it firmly. Clone size is stated in some rows and not others, as once, few, many or a class when expanded.

v_gene: TRBV4-1
j_gene: TRBJ2-6
d_gene: NA
abundance: few
CDR3aa: CASNPSWSGISGANVLTF
CDR3nt: TGCGCCAGCAACCCTAGTTGGTCAGGGATCTCTGGGGCCAACGTCCTGACTTTC

v_gene: TRBV6-1
j_gene: TRBJ2-2
d_gene: NA
abundance: many
CDR3aa: CASSNPGSTGELFF
CDR3nt: TGTGCCAGCAGTAACCCGGGGTCCACCGGGGAGCTGTTTTTT

v_gene: TRBV6-2/TRBV6-3
j_gene: TRBJ2-6
d_gene: NA
abundance: many
CDR3aa: CASSELGSYSGANVLTF
CDR3nt: TGTGCCAGCAGTGAATTGGGGTCCTACTCTGGGGCCAACGTCCTGACTTTC

v_gene: TRBV5-1
j_gene: TRBJ1-1
d_gene: TRBD1
abundance: NA
CDR3aa: CASSLAATGGRNTEAFF
CDR3nt: TGCGCCAGCAGCTTGGCGGCGACAGGGGGCCGAAACACTGAAGCTTTCTTT

v_gene: TRBV27
j_gene: TRBJ1-1
d_gene: TRBD1
abundance: NA
CDR3aa: CASSDGTGTASNTEAFF
CDR3nt: TGTGCCAGCAGTGACGGGACAGGGACCGCGTCGAACACTGAAGCTTTCTTT

v_gene: TRBV12-3/TRBV12-4
j_gene: TRBJ2-3
d_gene: TRBD2
abundance: many
CDR3aa: CASTTSGYSTDTQYF
CDR3nt: TGTGCCAGCACGACTAGCGGATATAGCACAGATACGCAGTATTTT

v_gene: TRBV2
j_gene: TRBJ2-5
d_gene: NA
abundance: many
CDR3aa: CASNDGQETQYF
CDR3nt: TGTGCCAGCAACGACGGGCAAGAGACCCAGTACTTC

v_gene: TRBV15
j_gene: TRBJ1-1
d_gene: NA
abundance: many
CDR3aa: CATSSGAQVTEAFF
CDR3nt: TGTGCCACCAGCAGCGGGGCCCAGGTCACTGAAGCTTTCTTT

v_gene: TRBV3-1
j_gene: TRBJ1-6
d_gene: NA
abundance: NA
CDR3aa: CASSQGRGARDSPLHF
CDR3nt: TGTGCCAGCAGCCAAGGAAGGGGGGCACGGGATTCACCCCTCCACTTT

v_gene: TRBV19
j_gene: TRBJ1-1
d_gene: NA
abundance: many
CDR3aa: CASSPRLWPEAFF
CDR3nt: TGTGCCAGTAGTCCGAGGTTGTGGCCCGAAGCTTTCTTT

v_gene: TRBV18
j_gene: TRBJ1-1
d_gene: TRBD1
abundance: many
CDR3aa: CASSPLVGQGMNTEAFF
CDR3nt: TGTGCCAGCTCACCACTTGTCGGACAGGGCATGAACACTGAAGCTTTCTTT

v_gene: TRBV28
j_gene: TRBJ1-6
d_gene: TRBD1
abundance: many
CDR3aa: CASSVQGRGSPLHF
CDR3nt: TGTGCCAGCAGTGTACAGGGGAGGGGATCACCCCTCCACTTT

v_gene: TRBV18
j_gene: TRBJ2-1
d_gene: TRBD2
abundance: NA
CDR3aa: CASSKLGLAGDGNEQFF
CDR3nt: TGTGCCAGCTCGAAATTGGGACTAGCGGGAGACGGGAATGAGCAGTTCTTC

v_gene: TRBV5-1
j_gene: TRBJ2-3
d_gene: TRBD2
abundance: few
CDR3aa: CASSRLAGRTPAQDTQYF
CDR3nt: TGCGCCAGCAGCCGTTTAGCGGGACGCACCCCTGCACAAGATACGCAGTATTTT

v_gene: TRBV3-1
j_gene: TRBJ2-7
d_gene: TRBD2
abundance: many
CDR3aa: CASTQDSGSSYEQYF
CDR3nt: TGTGCCAGCACCCAGGATAGCGGGAGCTCCTACGAGCAGTACTTC

v_gene: TRBV28
j_gene: TRBJ1-2
d_gene: NA
abundance: many
CDR3aa: CASSFDPPRTARLYGYTF
CDR3nt: TGTGCCAGCAGTTTTGACCCACCCAGGACCGCAAGGTTGTATGGCTACACCTTC

v_gene: TRBV5-1
j_gene: TRBJ2-1
d_gene: TRBD1
abundance: NA
CDR3aa: CASSLLRDRGEQFF
CDR3nt: TGCGCCAGCAGCCTACTCCGGGACAGAGGAGAGCAGTTCTTC

v_gene: TRBV10-3
j_gene: TRBJ2-7
d_gene: NA
abundance: many
CDR3aa: CATTHETEQYF
CDR3nt: TGTGCCACCACTCATGAAACCGAGCAGTACTTC

v_gene: TRBV3-1
j_gene: TRBJ2-5
d_gene: NA
abundance: many
CDR3aa: CASSVREETQYF
CDR3nt: TGTGCCAGCAGCGTGAGGGAGGAGACCCAGTACTTC

v_gene: TRBV29-1
j_gene: TRBJ2-7
d_gene: TRBD2
abundance: few
CDR3aa: CSVLAGYEQYF
CDR3nt: TGCAGCGTTCTAGCGGGCTACGAGCAGTACTTC

v_gene: TRBV5-1
j_gene: TRBJ2-5
d_gene: TRBD2
abundance: many
CDR3aa: CASSGLAGEQETQYF
CDR3nt: TGCGCCAGCAGCGGGTTAGCGGGAGAGCAAGAGACCCAGTACTTC

v_gene: TRBV28
j_gene: TRBJ1-1
d_gene: NA
abundance: many
CDR3aa: CASSLYRVGIGSTEAFF
CDR3nt: TGTGCCAGCAGTTTATACAGGGTCGGGATAGGGAGCACTGAAGCTTTCTTT

v_gene: TRBV5-6
j_gene: TRBJ2-1
d_gene: NA
abundance: few
CDR3aa: CASSLGNGRPYNEQFF
CDR3nt: TGTGCCAGCAGCTTGGGGAACGGGAGACCCTACAATGAGCAGTTCTTC

v_gene: TRBV6-1
j_gene: TRBJ2-5
d_gene: NA
abundance: NA
CDR3aa: CASSGAHHRAETQYF
CDR3nt: TGTGCCAGCAGCGGGGCCCACCACAGGGCGGAGACCCAGTACTTC

v_gene: TRBV7-8
j_gene: TRBJ2-7
d_gene: NA
abundance: many
CDR3aa: CASGGSLGYEQYF
CDR3nt: TGTGCCAGCGGTGGGTCTCTGGGGTACGAGCAGTACTTC

v_gene: TRBV4-1
j_gene: TRBJ2-6
d_gene: NA
abundance: few
CDR3aa: CASSQGGRGANVLTF
CDR3nt: TGCGCCAGCAGCCAAGGAGGGAGGGGGGCCAACGTCCTGACTTTC

v_gene: TRBV25-1
j_gene: TRBJ2-3
d_gene: NA
abundance: many
CDR3aa: CASSDPVSRGGKSDTQYF
CDR3nt: TGTGCCAGCAGTGACCCCGTTAGCAGGGGAGGGAAGTCAGATACGCAGTATTTT

v_gene: TRBV2
j_gene: TRBJ2-7
d_gene: NA
abundance: many
CDR3aa: CASTPPSHEQYF
CDR3nt: TGTGCCAGCACCCCTCCTAGCCACGAGCAGTACTTC

v_gene: TRBV11-3
j_gene: TRBJ1-1
d_gene: NA
abundance: many
CDR3aa: CASSRSLNTEAFF
CDR3nt: TGTGCCAGCAGCCGATCCCTGAACACTGAAGCTTTCTTT

v_gene: TRBV28
j_gene: TRBJ2-3
d_gene: TRBD1
abundance: NA
CDR3aa: CASSFRQGSTDTQYF
CDR3nt: TGTGCCAGCAGTTTCAGACAGGGGAGCACAGATACGCAGTATTTT

v_gene: TRBV12-3/TRBV12-4
j_gene: TRBJ1-5
d_gene: NA
abundance: NA
CDR3aa: CASSTGRRNQPQHF
CDR3nt: TGTGCCAGCAGTACAGGGAGGCGGAATCAGCCCCAGCATTTT

v_gene: TRBV5-1
j_gene: TRBJ2-2
d_gene: TRBD1
abundance: many
CDR3aa: CASSLDRGSGELFF
CDR3nt: TGTGCCAGCAGCTTGGACAGGGGATCCGGGGAGCTGTTTTTT

v_gene: TRBV6-5
j_gene: TRBJ2-7
d_gene: TRBD1
abundance: many
CDR3aa: CASSYSGQGVYEQYF
CDR3nt: TGTGCCAGCAGTTACTCGGGACAGGGGGTCTACGAGCAGTACTTC

v_gene: TRBV6-1
j_gene: TRBJ2-6
d_gene: NA
abundance: NA
CDR3aa: CASNPAYSSGANVLTF
CDR3nt: TGTGCCAGCAATCCCGCCTACAGTTCTGGGGCCAACGTCCTGACTTTC

v_gene: TRBV12-3/TRBV12-4
j_gene: TRBJ1-1
d_gene: TRBD1
abundance: many
CDR3aa: CASSQGRDRLNTEAFF
CDR3nt: TGTGCCAGCAGTCAAGGCCGGGACAGGTTGAACACTGAAGCTTTCTTT